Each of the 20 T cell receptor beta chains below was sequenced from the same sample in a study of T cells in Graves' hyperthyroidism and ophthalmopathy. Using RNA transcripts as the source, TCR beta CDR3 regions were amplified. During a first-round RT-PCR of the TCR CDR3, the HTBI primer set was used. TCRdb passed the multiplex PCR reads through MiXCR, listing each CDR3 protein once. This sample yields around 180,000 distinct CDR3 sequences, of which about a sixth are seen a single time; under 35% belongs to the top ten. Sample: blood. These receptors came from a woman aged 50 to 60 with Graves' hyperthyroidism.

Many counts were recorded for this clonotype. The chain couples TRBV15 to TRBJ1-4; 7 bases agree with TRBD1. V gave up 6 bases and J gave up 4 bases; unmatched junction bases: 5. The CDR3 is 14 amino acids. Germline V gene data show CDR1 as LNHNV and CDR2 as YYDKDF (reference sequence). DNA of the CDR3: TGTGCCACCAGTGACAGGGCCGGTAATGAAAAACTGTTTTTT. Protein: CATSDRAGNEKLFF.

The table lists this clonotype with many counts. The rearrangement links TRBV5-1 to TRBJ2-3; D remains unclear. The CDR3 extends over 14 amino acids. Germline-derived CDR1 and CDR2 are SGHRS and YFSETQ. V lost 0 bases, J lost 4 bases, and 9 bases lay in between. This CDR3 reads CASSLGGGSDTQYF. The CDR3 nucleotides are TGCGCCAGCAGCTTGGGCGGCGGTTCAGATACGCAGTATTTT.

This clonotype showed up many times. The CDR3 region has the DNA TGTGCCAGCAGTTACGGGACCGTTACCGGGGAGCTGTTTTTT. Residues: CASSYGTVTGELFF. V usage is TRBV6-1 and J usage is TRBJ2-2; D may match TRBD1 or TRBD2 (5 bases each). CDR1 and CDR2 (germline): MNHNS, SASEGT. Trimming pared 5 bases from V and 5 bases from J, leaving 12 bases between. The CDR3 spans 14 residues.

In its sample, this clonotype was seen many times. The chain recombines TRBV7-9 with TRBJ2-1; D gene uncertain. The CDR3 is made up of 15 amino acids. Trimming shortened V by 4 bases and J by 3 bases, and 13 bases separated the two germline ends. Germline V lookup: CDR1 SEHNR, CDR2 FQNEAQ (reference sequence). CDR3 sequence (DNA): TGTGCCAGCAGCTCCATGGGTGGCATCTACAATGAGCAGTTCTTC. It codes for CASSSMGGIYNEQFF.

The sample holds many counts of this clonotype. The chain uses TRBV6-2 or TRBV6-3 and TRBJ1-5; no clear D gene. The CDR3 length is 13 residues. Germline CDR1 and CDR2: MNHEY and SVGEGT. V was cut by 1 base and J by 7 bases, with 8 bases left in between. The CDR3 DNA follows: TGTGCCAGCAGTTACTGGGAGGGCCAGCCCCAGCATTTT. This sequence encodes CASSYWEGQPQHF.

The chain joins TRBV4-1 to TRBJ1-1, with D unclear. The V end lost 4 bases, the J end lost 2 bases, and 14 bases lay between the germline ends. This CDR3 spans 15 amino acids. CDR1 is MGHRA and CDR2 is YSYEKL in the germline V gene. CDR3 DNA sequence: TGCGCCAGCAGCCCAAGAGAAGCGGGAAACACTGAAGCTTTCTTT. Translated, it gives CASSPREAGNTEAFF.

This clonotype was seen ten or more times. CDR3 protein: CSAKTPSTDTQYF. In nucleotides, the CDR3 is TGCAGTGCGAAGACCCCCAGCACAGATACGCAGTATTTT. The V call is TRBV20-1, the J call TRBJ2-3, with D unclear. From germline, CDR1 is DFQATT and CDR2 SNEGSKA (reference sequence). Deletions cut 6 bases from V and 0 bases from J, with 10 bases between. This CDR3 is built from 13 residues.

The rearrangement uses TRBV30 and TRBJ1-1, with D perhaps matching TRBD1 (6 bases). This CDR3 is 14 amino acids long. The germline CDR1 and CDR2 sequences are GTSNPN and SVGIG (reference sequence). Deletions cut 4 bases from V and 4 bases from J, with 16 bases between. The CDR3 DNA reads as TGTGCCTGGATTCCTAGGGTCAGGGGCACTGAAGCTTTCTTT. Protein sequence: CAWIPRVRGTEAFF.

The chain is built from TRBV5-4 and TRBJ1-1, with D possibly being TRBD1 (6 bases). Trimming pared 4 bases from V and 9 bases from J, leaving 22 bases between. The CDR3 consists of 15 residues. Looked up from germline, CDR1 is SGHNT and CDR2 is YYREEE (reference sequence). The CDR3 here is CASSRSDRKGGKAFF. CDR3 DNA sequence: TGTGCCAGCAGCCGATCCGACAGGAAAGGAGGTAAAGCTTTCTTT.

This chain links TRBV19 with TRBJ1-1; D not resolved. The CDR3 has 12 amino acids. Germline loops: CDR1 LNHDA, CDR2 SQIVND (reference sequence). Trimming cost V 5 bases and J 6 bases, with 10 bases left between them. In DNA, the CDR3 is TGTGCCAGTAGTTACGGGTATTCTGAAGCTTTCTTT. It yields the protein CASSYGYSEAFF.

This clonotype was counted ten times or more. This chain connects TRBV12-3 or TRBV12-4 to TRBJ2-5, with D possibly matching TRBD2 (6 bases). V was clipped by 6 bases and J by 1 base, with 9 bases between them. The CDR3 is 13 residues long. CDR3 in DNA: TGTGCCAGCAGATTGGGACTCCAAGAGACCCAGTACTTC. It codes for CASRLGLQETQYF.

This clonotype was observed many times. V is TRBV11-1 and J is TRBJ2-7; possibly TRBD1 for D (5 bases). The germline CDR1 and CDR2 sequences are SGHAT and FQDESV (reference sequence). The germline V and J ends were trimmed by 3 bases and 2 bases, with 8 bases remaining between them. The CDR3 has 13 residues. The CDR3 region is CASSFTGTYEQYF. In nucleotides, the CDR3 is TGTGCCAGCAGCTTTACAGGAACCTACGAGCAGTACTTC.

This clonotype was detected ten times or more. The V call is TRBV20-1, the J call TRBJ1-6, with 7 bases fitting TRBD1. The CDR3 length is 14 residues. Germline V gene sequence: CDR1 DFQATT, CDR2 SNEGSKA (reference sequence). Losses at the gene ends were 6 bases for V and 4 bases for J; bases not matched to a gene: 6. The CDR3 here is CSARDREYNSPLHF. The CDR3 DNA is TGCAGTGCGCGAGACAGGGAATATAATTCACCCCTCCACTTT.

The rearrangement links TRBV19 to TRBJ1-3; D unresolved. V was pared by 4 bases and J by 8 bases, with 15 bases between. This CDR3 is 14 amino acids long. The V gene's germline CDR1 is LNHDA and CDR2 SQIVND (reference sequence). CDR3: CASSRNPTGDTIYF. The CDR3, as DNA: TGTGCCAGTAGTAGAAACCCGACGGGAGACACCATATATTTT.

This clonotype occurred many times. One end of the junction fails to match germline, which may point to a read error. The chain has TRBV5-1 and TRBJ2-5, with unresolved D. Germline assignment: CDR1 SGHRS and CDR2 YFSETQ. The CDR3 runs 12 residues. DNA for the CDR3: TGTGCCAGCAGTCCGCTCGGGGAGACCCAGTACTTC. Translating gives CASSPLGETQYF.

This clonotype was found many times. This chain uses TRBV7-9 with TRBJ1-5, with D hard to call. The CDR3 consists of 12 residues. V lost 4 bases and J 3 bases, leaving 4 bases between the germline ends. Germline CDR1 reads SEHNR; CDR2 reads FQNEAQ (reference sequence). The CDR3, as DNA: TGTGCCAGCAGCTCCCCCAATCAGCCCCAGCATTTT. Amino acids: CASSSPNQPQHF.

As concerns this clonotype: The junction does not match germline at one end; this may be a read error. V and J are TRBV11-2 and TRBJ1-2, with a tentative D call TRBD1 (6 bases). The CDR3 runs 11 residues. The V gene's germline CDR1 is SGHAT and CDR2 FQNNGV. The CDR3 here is CASSLPGGFTF. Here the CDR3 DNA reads TGTGCCAGCAGCTTACCGGGGGGCTTCACCTTC.

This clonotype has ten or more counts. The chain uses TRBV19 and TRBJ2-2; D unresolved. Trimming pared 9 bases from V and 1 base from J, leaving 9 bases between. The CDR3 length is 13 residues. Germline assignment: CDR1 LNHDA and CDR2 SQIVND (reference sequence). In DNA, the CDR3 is TGTGCCAGCACGGTCAAGAACACCGGGGAGCTGTTTTTT. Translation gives CASTVKNTGELFF.

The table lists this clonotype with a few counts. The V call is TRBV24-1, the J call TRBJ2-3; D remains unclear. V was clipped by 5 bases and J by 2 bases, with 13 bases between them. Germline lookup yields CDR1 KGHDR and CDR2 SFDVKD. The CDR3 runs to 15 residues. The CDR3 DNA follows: TGTGCCACCAGTGTTGCCTTAGGCAACACAGATACGCAGTATTTT. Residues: CATSVALGNTDTQYF.

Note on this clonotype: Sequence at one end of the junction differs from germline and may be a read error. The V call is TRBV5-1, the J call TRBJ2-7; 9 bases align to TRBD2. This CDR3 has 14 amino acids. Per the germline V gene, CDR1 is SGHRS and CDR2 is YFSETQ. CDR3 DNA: TGTGCCAGCAGTTTAGGTAGCGGGAGCTACGAGCAGTACTTC. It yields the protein CASSLGSGSYEQYF.